This T cell receptor (beta chain) was obtained from a study of blood T cell repertoires in COVID-19. Study overall: The study drew acute and convalescent COVID-19 samples from the United States, Italy and Spain.

Some clones are missing from TCRdb's copy, which holds only in-frame ones; the method was immunoSEQ multiplex PCR. This sample carries about 670,000 clones, 80% to 90% of them seen once, and the ten largest clones take 0.2% to 0.3%. This clone appeared a few times. The specimen sequenced was peripheral blood. The receptor was derived from a woman younger than 30 with acute or convalescent COVID-19.

The CDR3 loop reads CASSLTKLRRDSYEQYF. The CDR3, as DNA: TGTGCCAGCAGCTTAACGAAACTGCGGCGGGACTCCTACGAGCAGTACTTC. The chain carries TRBV7-9 and TRBJ2-7, with D tentatively TRBD2 (6 bases). There are 17 residues in the CDR3. Trimming shortened V by 2 bases and J by 0 bases, and 17 bases separated the two germline ends. Per the germline V gene, CDR1 is SEHNR and CDR2 is FQNEAQ (reference sequence).